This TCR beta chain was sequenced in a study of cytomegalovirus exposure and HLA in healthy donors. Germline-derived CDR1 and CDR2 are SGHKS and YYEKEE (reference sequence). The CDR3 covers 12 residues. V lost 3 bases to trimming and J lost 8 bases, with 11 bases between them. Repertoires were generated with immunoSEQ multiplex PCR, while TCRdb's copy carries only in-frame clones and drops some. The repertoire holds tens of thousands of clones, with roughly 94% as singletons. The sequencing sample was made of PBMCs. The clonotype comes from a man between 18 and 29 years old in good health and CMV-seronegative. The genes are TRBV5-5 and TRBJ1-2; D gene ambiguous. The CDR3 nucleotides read TGTGCCAGCAGCTCCGGGGTGGGAGGCTACACCTTC. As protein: CASSSGVGGYTF.